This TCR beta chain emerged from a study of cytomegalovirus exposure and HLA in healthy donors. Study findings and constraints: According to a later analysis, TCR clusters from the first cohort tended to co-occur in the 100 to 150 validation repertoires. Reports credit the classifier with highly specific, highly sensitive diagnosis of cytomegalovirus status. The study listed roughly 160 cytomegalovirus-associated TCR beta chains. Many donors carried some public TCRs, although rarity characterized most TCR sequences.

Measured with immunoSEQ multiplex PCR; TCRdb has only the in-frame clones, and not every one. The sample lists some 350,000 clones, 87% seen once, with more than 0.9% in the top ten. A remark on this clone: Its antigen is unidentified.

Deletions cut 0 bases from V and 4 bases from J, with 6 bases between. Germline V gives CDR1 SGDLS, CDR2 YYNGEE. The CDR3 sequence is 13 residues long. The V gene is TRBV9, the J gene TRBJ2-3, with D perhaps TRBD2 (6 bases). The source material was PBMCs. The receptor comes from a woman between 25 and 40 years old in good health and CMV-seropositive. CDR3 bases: TGTGCCAGCAGCGTAGGGGGGGCAGATACGCAGTATTTT. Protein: CASSVGGADTQYF.